Described below is a single TCR beta chain sequence and its context. Its antigen is still unknown. These data come from a study of cytomegalovirus exposure and HLA in healthy donors. Looked up from germline, CDR1 is SGHRS and CDR2 is YFSETQ. The CDR3 length is 14 residues. Trimming removed 0 bases from V and 2 bases from J; junction bases left unmatched: 1. Libraries were prepared by immunoSEQ multiplex PCR; TCRdb keeps only in-frame clonotypes and omits some of them. The table lists about 110,000 clones, around 89% of them singletons. Overall study results and limits: Cytomegalovirus association was assigned to about 150 TCR beta chains. Cytomegalovirus status was reportedly diagnosed by the classifier with high specificity and sensitivity.

The V and J genes are TRBV5-1 and TRBJ2-5, with TRBD2 matching over 7 bases. The sample comprised PBMCs. The clonotype was recovered from a woman aged 30 to 39 in good health and CMV-seropositive. The CDR3 nucleotides read TGCGCCAGCAGCTTGGCCGGGGGGCAAGAGACCCAGTACTTC. This codes for CASSLAGGQETQYF. Based on the CDR3 plus reference TRBV5-1 and TRBJ2-5, the full variable domain is KAGVTQTPRYLIKTRGQQVTLSCSPISGHRSVSWYQQTPGQGLQFLFEYFSETQRNKGNFPGRFSGRQFSNSRSEMNVSTLELGDSALYLCASSLAGGQETQYFGPGTRLLVL.